One sample yielded the 24 T cell receptor beta chains listed below, sequenced in a study of blood T cells in healthy people across ages. Then a second PCR, running roughly 7 to 11 cycles, was carried out with a sample-barcoded 5' primer and a J-beta primer mix. TCRdb reprocessed the 5' RACE reads via MiXCR and lists one record per CDR3 protein. The sample shows roughly 1.7 million distinct CDR3 sequences, roughly a third of them seen only once. Material for sequencing was blood. These TCRs come from a woman between 25 and 40 years old in good health.

This chain connects TRBV20-1 to TRBJ2-1; 9 bases agree with TRBD2. The trim removed 6 bases at V and 8 bases at J, leaving 14 bases unmatched. The germline V gene has CDR1 DFQATT and CDR2 SNEGSKA (reference sequence). The CDR3 consists of 15 residues. The CDR3 DNA reads TGCAGTGCCCCTCAGTGGCGGGAGGGGGTAGATGAGCAGTTCTTC. This encodes CSAPQWREGVDEQFF.

V is TRBV24-1 and J is TRBJ2-1, with D possibly matching TRBD1 (6 bases). From germline, CDR1 is KGHDR and CDR2 SFDVKD. The CDR3 is made up of 17 amino acids. V was trimmed by 3 bases and J by 7 bases, leaving 21 bases between them. The CDR3 DNA sequence: TGTGCCACCAGTGATACTGACTCTATTAGGACAGAAAATGAGCAGTTCTTC. Translating it yields CATSDTDSIRTENEQFF.

This clonotype was observed a few times. The rearrangement links TRBV10-3 to TRBJ1-5; D gene unclear. V lost 6 bases and J 1 base, leaving 7 bases between the germline ends. This CDR3 comprises 13 residues. In germline, CDR1 is ENHRY, CDR2 SYGVKD. CDR3 in amino acids: CAIRPDSNQPQHF. The CDR3 DNA follows: TGTGCCATCAGACCCGACAGCAATCAGCCCCAGCATTTT.

This clonotype was counted between two and nine times. The chain uses TRBV29-1 and TRBJ1-1; weak D call: TRBD1 (5 bases). Trimming stripped 0 bases from V and 1 base from J, with 18 bases between. The CDR3 has 17 residues. Looked up from germline, CDR1 is SQVTM and CDR2 is ANQGSEA. The CDR3 DNA sequence: TGCAGCGTTGAAGATTTGGGACGTTTTGGAGGGAACACTGAAGCTTTCTTT. It is translated as CSVEDLGRFGGNTEAFF.

This chain connects TRBV10-3 to TRBJ2-5; D possibly uses TRBD1 or TRBD2 (5 bases each). CDR3 length: 13 residues. Germline CDR1 ENHRY, CDR2 SYGVKD. V lost 0 bases and J 5 bases, leaving 7 bases between the germline ends. The DNA for the CDR3 is TGTGCCATCAGTGAGTCCGGGGACGAGACCCAGTACTTC. Its translation: CAISESGDETQYF.

The genes are TRBV6-2 or TRBV6-3 and TRBJ1-2; D is uncertain. Germline CDR1 and CDR2: MNHEY and SVGEGT. CDR3 length: 12 amino acids. Trimming removed 7 bases at V and 8 bases at J, with 14 bases between. The CDR3 reads CASTQTQRGYTF. The CDR3, as DNA: TGTGCCAGCACCCAAACCCAAAGGGGCTACACCTTC.

The CDR3 spells CSASNGLALNEQFF. DNA of the CDR3: TGCAGTGCTAGCAACGGACTAGCCTTGAATGAGCAGTTCTTC. V and J are TRBV20-1 and TRBJ2-1, with TRBD2 matching 8 bases. This CDR3 has 14 residues. V lost 3 bases, J lost 7 bases, and 8 bases stayed unmatched. Germline CDR1 is DFQATT and CDR2 is SNEGSKA (reference sequence).

As concerns this clonotype: This CDR3 fails to terminate in the conserved phenylalanine or tryptophan, so it likely reflects a read error. DNA of the CDR3: TGTGCCAGCAGTTATGGGGACGGCTATGGCTACACCTGC. Translated, it gives CASSYGDGYGYTC. This chain uses TRBV27 with TRBJ1-2; D possibly corresponds to TRBD1 (5 bases). V lost 4 bases to trimming and J lost 4 bases, with 10 bases between them. Germline-derived CDR1 and CDR2 are MNHEY and SMNVEV (reference sequence). The CDR3 covers 13 residues.

Notes on this clonotype: This could be a read error, since a much larger clone is one nucleotide away. The chain carries TRBV9 and TRBJ2-7; TRBD1 matches 7 bases. In germline, CDR1 is SGDLS, CDR2 YYNGEE. The CDR3 extends over 14 amino acids. V trimming: 3 bases; J trimming: 0 bases; junction bases outside the gene matches: 3. The CDR3: CASSEGQNSYEQYF. The CDR3 region has the DNA TGTGCCAGCAGCGAGGGACAGAACTCCTACGAGCAGTACTTC.

This clonotype was counted only a few times. The rearrangement links TRBV20-1 to TRBJ2-1, with a tentative D call TRBD2 (5 bases). The germline CDR1 and CDR2 sequences are DFQATT and SNEGSKA (reference sequence). Between the trimmed V and J ends, which lost 3 bases and 4 bases, there was a span of 13 bases. The CDR3 covers 14 residues. The CDR3 is CSASFGLGYNEQFF. For the CDR3, the DNA is TGCAGTGCTAGTTTCGGACTGGGTTACAATGAGCAGTTCTTC.

This clonotype was detected ten times or more. This chain links TRBV20-1 with TRBJ2-1; D might be TRBD1 (6 bases). Germline V gene lookup returns CDR1 DFQATT and CDR2 SNEGSKA (reference sequence). The CDR3 contains 19 residues. V was cut by 0 bases and J by 0 bases, with 21 bases left in between. CDR3 nucleotide sequence: TGCAGTGCTAGAGATGGTGGCAGGGGATTGGGGAGCTCCTACAATGAGCAGTTCTTC. It translates to CSARDGGRGLGSSYNEQFF.

The chain links TRBV9 to TRBJ2-5; possible D gene TRBD2, 6 bases. The CDR3 contains 15 residues. CDR1 is SGDLS, CDR2 YYNGEE, per germline. Trimming pared 3 bases from V and 1 base from J, leaving 13 bases between. CDR3 nucleotides: TGTGCCAGCAGCGCCACAGCGGGTCTCCAAGAGACCCAGTACTTC. It translates to CASSATAGLQETQYF.

The chain carries TRBV27 and TRBJ1-2, with 7 positions matching TRBD1. Germline trimming cut 4 bases from V and 6 bases from J; bases unmatched to any gene: 8. The germline gives CDR1 MNHEY, CDR2 SMNVEV (reference sequence). The length of the CDR3 is 14 residues. This chain's CDR3 is CASSSSGGGNGYTF. The DNA for the CDR3 is TGTGCCAGCAGTTCTTCAGGGGGAGGTAATGGCTACACCTTC.

This clonotype was seen a few times. The rearrangement links TRBV27 to TRBJ2-1; 12 bases line up with TRBD2. J was trimmed by 9 bases and V by 2 bases; bases with no gene match: 2. The CDR3 runs to 14 residues. The germline V gene encodes CDR1 MNHEY and CDR2 SMNVEV (reference sequence). In DNA, the CDR3 is TGTGCCAGCAGTTTAGAACTAGCGGGAGGTGAGCAGTTCTTC. Translation gives CASSLELAGGEQFF.

The V gene is TRBV6-5, the J gene TRBJ2-2; maybe TRBD1 (5 bases). V gave up 6 bases and J gave up 2 bases, with 19 bases separating them. CDR3 length equals 17 residues. Germline assignment: CDR1 MNHEY and CDR2 SVGAGI. This chain's CDR3 is CASSRVGPDSNTGELFF. DNA for the CDR3: TGTGCCAGCAGCCGCGTAGGACCCGACAGCAACACCGGGGAGCTGTTTTTT.

With respect to this clonotype: This may be a read error, as it is one base from a much larger clone. The rearrangement uses TRBV7-7 and TRBJ2-5; the D gene is possibly TRBD2 (5 bases). This CDR3 comprises 13 residues. CDR1 is SSHAT, CDR2 FNYEAQ, per germline (reference sequence). The V end was cut by 7 bases, the J end by 2 bases, with 11 bases between. CDR3 loop: CASNGNLQETQYF. The CDR3 DNA is TGTGCCAGCAACGGGAATTTACAAGAGACCCAGTACTTC.

The chain is built from TRBV20-1 and TRBJ1-2; 9 bases are shared with TRBD1. V lost 5 bases to trimming and J lost 8 bases; unmatched junction nucleotides: 6. This CDR3 has 12 residues. Germline V CDR1 and CDR2: DFQATT, SNEGSKA (reference sequence). The CDR3 spells CSASRDRVGYTF. DNA of the CDR3: TGCAGTGCTTCCCGGGACAGGGTCGGCTACACCTTC.

The chain combines TRBV12-3 or TRBV12-4 with TRBJ1-2, with D perhaps TRBD1 (6 bases). The V end was cut by 3 bases, the J end by 10 bases, with 15 bases between. This CDR3 spans 13 amino acids. CDR3 sequence reads: CASSLGGGGDYTF. CDR3 bases: TGTGCCAGCAGTTTGGGCGGAGGGGGTGACTACACCTTC.

This clonotype was counted a few times. The gene calls are TRBV28 and TRBJ1-5; D is undetermined. The CDR3 runs 12 residues. The germline V gene has CDR1 MDHEN and CDR2 SYDVKM. The V end lost 6 bases, the J end lost 8 bases, and 11 bases lay between the germline ends. CDR3 region: CASRGDGEPQHF. The CDR3 coding sequence is TGTGCCAGCAGGGGTGATGGGGAGCCCCAGCATTTT.

This clonotype was detected only a few times. This chain uses TRBV9 with TRBJ1-6, with D perhaps matching TRBD1 (5 bases). Trimming removed 3 bases at V and 5 bases at J, with 12 bases between. The CDR3 has 15 amino acids. Germline V lookup: CDR1 SGDLS, CDR2 YYNGEE. CDR3 coding DNA: TGTGCCAGCAGCGGCGGGACGGGAGATAATTCACCCCTCCACTTT. Its protein is CASSGGTGDNSPLHF.

This clonotype was observed a handful of times. The chain joins TRBV7-9 to TRBJ1-4; no clear D gene. The germline V gene has CDR1 SEHNR and CDR2 FQNEAQ (reference sequence). Trimming left V 0 bases short and J 10 bases short, with 9 bases between. The CDR3 has 13 residues. Here the CDR3 DNA reads TGTGCCAGCAGCTTAGCAGACGCCGGAAAACTGTTTTTT. Protein: CASSLADAGKLFF.

This clonotype has just a few counts. This chain uses TRBV7-2 with TRBJ2-2; TRBD2 aligns across 12 bases. J gave up 3 bases and V 3 bases, and 5 bases lay outside the gene matches. Germline assignment: CDR1 SGHTA and CDR2 FQGNSA. The CDR3 covers 17 residues. CDR3 sequence (DNA): TGTGCCAGCAGCTTGTCTAGCGGGAGGGCGTACACCGGGGAGCTGTTTTTT. Its protein product is CASSLSSGRAYTGELFF.

This clonotype was seen once. A much larger clonotype is one base distant, so this may be a read error. V usage is TRBV6-2 or TRBV6-3 and J usage is TRBJ2-1, with 11 bases aligning to TRBD2. This CDR3 contains 15 residues. The germline V gene has CDR1 MNHEY and CDR2 SVGEGT. Written as DNA, the CDR3 is TGTGCCAGCAGTAGACTAGCGGGATCCTACAATGAGCAGTTATTC. Its protein product is CASSRLAGSYNEQLF.

The chain carries TRBV4-1 and TRBJ1-5, with D possibly TRBD1 on 6 matching bases. Germline V gene sequence: CDR1 MGHRA, CDR2 YSYEKL. Trimming pared 4 bases from V and 6 bases from J, leaving 13 bases between. The CDR3 is made up of 14 amino acids. The CDR3 is CASSRERGGQPQHF. The DNA of the CDR3 is TGCGCCAGCAGCCGAGAGAGGGGGGGTCAGCCCCAGCATTTT.